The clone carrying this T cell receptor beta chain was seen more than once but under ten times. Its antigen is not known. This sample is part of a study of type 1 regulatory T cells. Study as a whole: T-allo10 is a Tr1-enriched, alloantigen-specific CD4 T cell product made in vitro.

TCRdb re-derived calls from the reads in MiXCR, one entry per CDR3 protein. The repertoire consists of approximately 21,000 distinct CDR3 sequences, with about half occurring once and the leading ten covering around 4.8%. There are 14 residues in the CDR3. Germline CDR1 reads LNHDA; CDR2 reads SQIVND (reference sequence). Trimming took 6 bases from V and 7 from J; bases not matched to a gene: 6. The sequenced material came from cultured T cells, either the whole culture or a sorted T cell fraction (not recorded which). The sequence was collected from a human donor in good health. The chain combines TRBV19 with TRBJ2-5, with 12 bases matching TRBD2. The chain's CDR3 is CASSRTSGEGTQYF. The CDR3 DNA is TGTGCCAGTAGCCGGACTAGCGGGGAAGGGACCCAGTACTTC. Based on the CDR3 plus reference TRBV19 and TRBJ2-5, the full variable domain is DGGITQSPKYLFRKEGQNVTLSCEQNLNHDAMYWYRQDPGQGLRLIYYSQIVNDFQKGDIAEGYSVSREKKESFPLTVTSAQKNPTAFYLCASSRTSGEGTQYFGPGTRLLVL.